This T cell receptor beta chain was sequenced for a study of T cell repertoires in cytomegalovirus infection. Study at large: Alongside well-studied HLA-B-restricted CMV epitopes, recently identified HLA-C-restricted CMV epitopes were also used.

Details on this clonotype: Its antigen is undetermined.

TCRdb called the reads again in MiXCR, with one record for every CDR3 protein. The sample shows some 350,000 distinct CDR3 sequences, 25% to 35% of them seen only once. The germline V gene encodes CDR1 SEHNR and CDR2 FQNEAQ (reference sequence). Trimming at V came to 6 bases and at J to 7 bases, leaving 5 bases not matched to a gene. The CDR3 runs 14 residues. Findings and limits, study-wide: Identification of carriers of CMV plus the relevant HLA was achieved through cumulative public TCR beta family frequency. HLA-C-restricted CMV clonotypes gave the most frequent clonotype in two of eight donors.

This chain uses TRBV7-9 with TRBJ2-1; 11 positions match TRBD2. This material consisted of cultured PBMCs, taken from culture after CMV antigen stimulation. The TCR was taken from a human donor in good health (CMV status not recorded). Some clones in this sample may be carry-over from other donors' samples. The CDR3 reads CASSTSGRGNEQFF. The CDR3 DNA is TGTGCCAGCAGTACTAGCGGGAGAGGGAATGAGCAGTTCTTC.